This T cell receptor (beta chain) is from a study of early T cells in non-severe SARS-CoV-2 infection. Study conclusions and caveats: Matching results from VDJdb favored anti-spike CD8 responses, leaving private and CD4 specificities undetected.

One entry per CDR3 protein results from TCRdb running MiXCR on the 5' RACE reads. This table has 70,000 to 90,000 distinct CDR3 sequences, 14% to 15% appearing once. This clonotype has only a few counts. Antigen: not known. Trimming cost V 4 bases and J 6 bases, with 15 bases left between them. Looked up from germline, CDR1 is SEHNR and CDR2 is FQNEAQ (reference sequence). There are 14 residues in the CDR3. The rearrangement links TRBV7-9 to TRBJ1-1; a possible D gene is TRBD1 (5 bases). The receptor was derived from an adult who was a healthcare worker with PCR-confirmed SARS-CoV-2 infection or an uninfected control (not recorded which). Sequencing was performed on whole blood. CDR3 in amino acids: CASSYPQGQPEAFF. The CDR3 DNA follows: TGTGCCAGCAGCTACCCCCAAGGACAACCTGAAGCTTTCTTT.